The 30 T cell receptor beta chains below were found in one sample sequenced in a study of shared clonotypes between healthy human individuals (dated by TCRdb to 2020 to 2021). The method was the immunoSEQ multiplex PCR assay. TCRdb took this table from immuneACCESS and kept in-frame rearrangements with V and J called. Such tables lack part of the clones; where checked against another copy, unresolved V genes explain under half of the gap, and the rest is unexplained. For this sample the table gives 2.3 million or so clones, of which about 92% were detected only once. The ten largest clonotypes hold 0.35% to 0.45% of the sample. What was sequenced was naive CD4+ T cells from PBMCs. The sample's cell subset or site label, in plain terms: CD45RA+ positively selected. These TCRs come from a young man in good health. Some clones in this sample may be carry-over from other donors' samples.

This clone occurred once. The chain employs TRBV7-6 and TRBJ1-5, with no clear D. The germline V and J ends were trimmed by 2 bases and 2 bases, with 10 bases remaining between them. CDR3 length: 15 amino acids. The germline gives CDR1 SGHVS, CDR2 FNYEAQ. The CDR3 DNA follows: TGTGCCAGCAGCTTATATACCGGGGGCAATCAGCCCCAGCATTTT. Its protein product is CASSLYTGGNQPQHF. The full variable domain, its missing parts supplied by reference TRBV7-6 and TRBJ1-5, is GAGVSQSPRYKVTKRGQDVALRCDPISGHVSLYWYRQALGQGPEFLTYFNYEAQQDKSGLPNDRFSAERPEGSISTLTIQRTEQRDSAMYRCASSLYTGGNQPQHFGDGTRLSIL.

The V call is TRBV5-1, the J call TRBJ1-2; 7 bases align to TRBD1. Germline CDR1 reads SGHRS; CDR2 reads YFSETQ. This CDR3 is built from 14 residues. Unmatched junction bases numbered 3, after V lost 0 bases and J lost 4 bases. CDR3 DNA: TGCGCCAGCAGCTTGGTGACAGGGCCCTATGGCTACACCTTC. Translated, it gives CASSLVTGPYGYTF.

This rearrangement joins TRBV27 to TRBJ2-1; D remains ambiguous. Trimming removed 4 bases from V and 0 bases from J, with 13 bases in between. This CDR3 has 16 residues. The germline V gene has CDR1 MNHEY and CDR2 SMNVEV (reference sequence). In DNA form, the CDR3 reads TGTGCCAGCAGTTCCCCGACCTTTTACTCCTACAATGAGCAGTTCTTC. Its translation: CASSSPTFYSYNEQFF.

This clone was detected only once. This sequence joins TRBV10-1 and TRBJ2-3; 7 bases are a match to TRBD1. The CDR3 loop spans 13 amino acids. CDR1 WNHNN and CDR2 SYGVQD come from the germline V gene (reference sequence). Trimming cost V 4 bases and J 5 bases; bases outside gene matches: 3. CDR3 in DNA: TGCGCCAGCAGTGCGACAGGGATAGATACGCAGTATTTT. It is translated as CASSATGIDTQYF.

This clone was seen just once. The CDR3 loop is CASSQIRTESYEQYF. CDR3 bases: TGTGCCAGCAGTCAGATCCGGACAGAGAGCTACGAGCAGTACTTC. The chain combines TRBV2 with TRBJ2-7; perhaps TRBD1 as D (6 bases). Trimming removed 5 bases from V and 3 bases from J, with 17 bases in between. Germline assignment: CDR1 SNHLY and CDR2 FYNNEI. CDR3 length equals 15 residues.

The chain combines TRBV5-6 with TRBJ1-2, with no clear D. The length of the CDR3 is 12 residues. With 2 bases removed from V and 7 bases from J, the gap between germline ends came to 9 bases. Germline CDR1 and CDR2: SGHDT and YYEEEE. In DNA form, the CDR3 reads TGTGCCAGCAGCTTCGAAAGGATTGGCTACACCTTC. Encoded protein: CASSFERIGYTF.

This sequence joins TRBV28 and TRBJ2-4; unclear D gene. Deletions cut 2 bases from V and 1 base from J, with 6 bases between. Germline V gene lookup returns CDR1 MDHEN and CDR2 SYDVKM. The CDR3 has 14 residues. The CDR3 bases are TGTGCCAGCAGTTTAATTGGGGCCAAAAACATTCAGTACTTC. This translates into CASSLIGAKNIQYF. Supplemented by reference TRBV28 and TRBJ2-4, the full variable domain reads DVKVTQSSRYLVKRTGEKVFLECVQDMDHENMFWYRQDPGLGLRLIYFSYDVKMKEKGDIPEGYSVSREKKERFSLILESASTNQTSMYLCASSLIGAKNIQYFGAGTRLSVL.

V is TRBV28 and J is TRBJ2-3; D perhaps matches TRBD2 (5 bases). This CDR3 spans 17 amino acids. With 2 bases removed from V and 0 bases from J, the gap between germline ends came to 15 bases. Germline-derived CDR1 and CDR2 are MDHEN and SYDVKM. In nucleotides, the CDR3 is TGTGCCAGCAGTTTAGGTAGACGCAGGACTAGCACAGATACGCAGTATTTT. Amino acids: CASSLGRRRTSTDTQYF.

The chain employs TRBV5-6 and TRBJ2-2, with 12 nucleotides matching TRBD2. V dropped 4 bases and J dropped 0; count of bases not matched to a gene: 4. The germline V gene encodes CDR1 SGHDT and CDR2 YYEEEE. CDR3 length: 17 residues. The CDR3 here is CASSAGLAGANTGELFF. In nucleotides, the CDR3 is TGTGCCAGCAGCGCGGGACTAGCGGGCGCGAACACCGGGGAGCTGTTTTTT.

Of note for this clone: Other nucleotide sequences in the sample specify the same CDR3. The chain carries TRBV25-1 and TRBJ1-4; D might be TRBD1 (6 bases). Deletions cut 6 bases from V and 4 bases from J, with 9 bases between. Germline CDR1 MGHDK, CDR2 SYGVNS. This CDR3 contains 13 residues. The CDR3 region is CASRQGSNEKLFF. The CDR3 coding sequence is TGTGCCAGCAGGCAGGGGAGTAATGAAAAACTGTTTTTT.

As concerns this clone: The sample holds other DNA sequences that translate to the same CDR3. The V gene is TRBV10-3, the J gene TRBJ1-1, with 8 bases that match TRBD1. The junction had 1 base not matched to a gene; V was cut back by 0 bases and J by 1 base. Germline V CDR1 and CDR2: ENHRY, SYGVKD. The CDR3 runs 15 residues. CDR3 loop: CAISESDRENTEAFF. The CDR3 DNA sequence: TGTGCCATCAGTGAGTCGGACAGGGAGAACACTGAAGCTTTCTTT.

The chain links TRBV2 to TRBJ2-1, with 10 bases matching TRBD2. The V gene's germline CDR1 is SNHLY and CDR2 FYNNEI. This CDR3 is built from 15 residues. The junction had 11 bases not matched to a gene; V was cut back by 6 bases and J by 9 bases. The CDR3 is CASRRLSGRELEQFF. As DNA, the CDR3 is TGTGCCAGCAGGCGTCTGAGCGGGAGGGAGCTTGAGCAGTTCTTC.

The rearrangement uses TRBV6-5 and TRBJ1-1, with TRBD1 matching 7 bases. The CDR3 is 14 amino acids. Trimming cost V 5 bases and J 0 bases; bases outside gene matches: 3. The germline V gene has CDR1 MNHEY and CDR2 SVGAGI. The CDR3 region has the DNA TGTGCCAGCAGTCGGAGGGGGCTGAACACTGAAGCTTTCTTT. Translation gives CASSRRGLNTEAFF.

This clone was seen once. The chain employs TRBV7-9 and TRBJ2-1; 8 nucleotides agree with TRBD2. The ends lost 8 bases at V and 6 bases at J; junction bases unmatched: 12. CDR1 is SEHNR, CDR2 FQNEAQ, per germline (reference sequence). The CDR3 totals 15 residues. The CDR3 sequence: CASSGPGLVGNEQFF. The CDR3 bases are TGTGCCAGCTCCGGCCCGGGACTAGTGGGCAATGAGCAGTTCTTC. Full variable domain (outside the CDR3, taken from reference TRBV7-9 and TRBJ2-1): DTGVSQNPRHKITKRGQNVTFRCDPISEHNRLYWYRQTLGQGPEFLTYFQNEAQLEKSRLLSDRFSAERPKGSFSTLEIQRTEQGDSAMYLCASSGPGLVGNEQFFGPGTRLTVL.

This sequence joins TRBV5-1 and TRBJ2-7; D remains ambiguous. This CDR3 region has 14 residues. Germline CDR1 SGHRS, CDR2 YFSETQ. Trimming pared 0 bases from V and 5 bases from J, leaving 12 bases between. This chain's CDR3 is CASSLASSGNEQYF. The CDR3 DNA sequence: TGCGCCAGCAGCTTGGCTTCTAGTGGGAACGAGCAGTACTTC.

The CDR3 nucleotides read TGTGCCAGCAGCTTAGAGTTGGGCAGTGAGCAGTACTTC. This codes for CASSLELGSEQYF. This sequence joins TRBV11-2 and TRBJ2-7; unclear D gene. V was pared by 0 bases and J by 7 bases, with 10 bases between. CDR1 is SGHAT and CDR2 is FQNNGV in the germline V gene. The CDR3 totals 13 residues.

This chain's CDR3 is CASSYTGHEGLAEAFF. CDR3 sequence (DNA): TGTGCCAGCAGTTACACGGGACACGAGGGTCTCGCTGAAGCTTTCTTT. V gene TRBV6-5 combines with J gene TRBJ1-1; D might be TRBD1 (6 bases). V was pared by 2 bases and J by 6 bases, with 19 bases between. CDR1 and CDR2 (germline): MNHEY, SVGAGI. This CDR3 comprises 16 residues.

This clone was recorded only once. The chain carries TRBV7-2 and TRBJ2-7, with TRBD2 identical over 12 bases. CDR1 and CDR2 (germline): SGHTA, FQGNSA. CDR3 length: 18 residues. With V trimmed by 1 base and J by 5 bases, 12 bases remained unmatched. The CDR3 coding sequence is TGTGCCAGCAGCTTAGGAGTCCTAGCGGGAGGGGGTTTCGACGAGCAGTACTTC. Translated: CASSLGVLAGGGFDEQYF.

This rearrangement joins TRBV10-3 to TRBJ2-7; 7 bases line up with TRBD2. The germline V gene encodes CDR1 ENHRY and CDR2 SYGVKD. The junction had 8 bases not matched to a gene; V was cut back by 3 bases and J by 0 bases. CDR3 length equals 16 residues. DNA of the CDR3: TGTGCCATCAGTGACTGGGGGAGGGAGAGCTCCTACGAGCAGTACTTC. It translates to CAISDWGRESSYEQYF.

The chain employs TRBV6-5 and TRBJ2-5; 7 nucleotides line up with TRBD1. The CDR3 consists of 15 residues. The V segment lost 5 bases and the J segment 4 bases; nucleotides outside the gene matches: 10. Per the germline V gene, CDR1 is MNHEY and CDR2 is SVGAGI. The CDR3 spells CASSPRGKWGETQYF. DNA for the CDR3: TGTGCCAGCAGTCCCAGGGGGAAATGGGGAGAGACCCAGTACTTC.

The chain recombines TRBV4-1 with TRBJ1-4; D may be TRBD1 (5 bases). The CDR3 runs to 18 residues. Germline CDR1 reads MGHRA; CDR2 reads YSYEKL. V was clipped by 0 bases and J by 8 bases, with 22 bases between them. For the CDR3, the DNA is TGCGCCAGCAGCCAAGATCTATTGGGGGTTACCACGAGGGAAAAACTGTTTTTT. This gives the protein CASSQDLLGVTTREKLFF.

The V and J genes are TRBV18 and TRBJ1-2, with TRBD1 as a possible D gene (5 bases). Germline lookup yields CDR1 KGHSH and CDR2 LQKENI. V lost 2 bases and J lost 9, with 16 bases in between. The CDR3 totals 14 residues. The DNA of the CDR3 is TGTGCCAGCTCACCAAATGCAGGGCCCTCGAGCTACACCTTC. It encodes CASSPNAGPSSYTF.

The rearrangement uses TRBV28 and TRBJ2-1; maybe TRBD2 (6 bases). V lost 4 bases, J lost 12 bases, and 19 bases lay in between. The CDR3 sequence is 14 residues long. Germline CDR1 is MDHEN and CDR2 is SYDVKM. The CDR3 is CASSSPGAPLRQFF. The CDR3 bases are TGTGCCAGCAGTTCCCCGGGAGCCCCCTTACGGCAGTTCTTC. The whole variable domain, filled in from reference TRBV28 and TRBJ2-1, reads DVKVTQSSRYLVKRTGEKVFLECVQDMDHENMFWYRQDPGLGLRLIYFSYDVKMKEKGDIPEGYSVSREKKERFSLILESASTNQTSMYLCASSSPGAPLRQFFGPGTRLTVL.

This chain connects TRBV6-5 to TRBJ1-2; D might be TRBD1 (5 bases). The CDR3 totals 15 residues. Deletions cut 6 bases from V and 5 bases from J, with 19 bases between. The V gene's germline CDR1 is MNHEY and CDR2 SVGAGI. The CDR3 here is CASRPQPTVTYGYTF. The CDR3, as DNA: TGTGCCAGCAGACCCCAACCGACAGTAACATATGGCTACACCTTC.

A note on this clone: The sample holds other DNA sequences that translate to the same CDR3. The V and J genes are TRBV4-3 and TRBJ2-2, with unresolved D. Germline CDR1 LGHNA, CDR2 YSLEER. Trimming took 2 bases from V and 2 from J, leaving 3 bases between them. The CDR3 has 13 amino acids. CDR3 DNA sequence: TGCGCCAGCAGCCAAACTAACACCGGGGAGCTGTTTTTT. This translates into CASSQTNTGELFF.

The table lists this clone with a count of one. The V call is TRBV7-3, the J call TRBJ1-1; D possibly corresponds to TRBD1 (6 bases). The CDR3 has 13 residues. V gave up 2 bases and J gave up 8 bases, with 12 bases separating them. Germline lookup yields CDR1 SGHTA and CDR2 FQGTGA. DNA of the CDR3: TGTGCCAGCAGCTTATCGGCCGGGACAGAAGCTTTCTTT. Its protein product is CASSLSAGTEAFF.

The rearrangement links TRBV6-5 to TRBJ2-7; D is ambiguous. The V and J ends lost 6 bases and 2 bases respectively, with 17 bases between them. The germline V gene encodes CDR1 MNHEY and CDR2 SVGAGI. The CDR3 runs to 15 residues. CDR3 in amino acids: CASRRTRTTPYEQYF. CDR3 nucleotides: TGTGCCAGCAGGCGTACCAGGACGACGCCCTACGAGCAGTACTTC.

V is TRBV5-1 and J is TRBJ2-5, with D unresolved. The CDR3 covers 12 residues. Germline V lookup: CDR1 SGHRS, CDR2 YFSETQ. Trimming pared 5 bases from V and 5 bases from J, leaving 10 bases between. CDR3 sequence (DNA): TGCGCCAGCAGGCCCGAAGGGGAGACCCAGTACTTC. Amino acid sequence: CASRPEGETQYF.

This clone has only a few counts. V usage is TRBV19 and J usage is TRBJ2-2; tentatively, D is TRBD2 (5 bases). Germline V CDR1 and CDR2: LNHDA, SQIVND (reference sequence). The CDR3 is made up of 16 amino acids. V shed 6 bases and J shed 3 bases, with 17 bases lying between them. CDR3 in DNA: TGTGCCAGTAGCCCCGCCAGCGGCCATTACACCGGGGAGCTGTTTTTT. This codes for CASSPASGHYTGELFF.

This clone was seen more than once but under ten times. Other DNA sequences in the sample encode the same CDR3. This chain uses TRBV18 with TRBJ1-5; D unresolved. Germline V gene sequence: CDR1 KGHSH, CDR2 LQKENI. The V end was cut by 0 bases, the J end by 2 bases, with 5 bases between. The CDR3 extends over 14 amino acids. CDR3 amino acids: CASSPPGGNQPQHF. The CDR3, as DNA: TGTGCCAGCTCACCACCGGGTGGCAATCAGCCCCAGCATTTT.